The next 26 T cell receptor beta chains were all read from a single sample in a study of cytomegalovirus exposure and HLA in healthy donors. Vbeta (60) and Jbeta (13) primers were used in the PCR. Sequencing used immunoSEQ multiplex PCR; TCRdb keeps in-frame clones, though not all of them. Found here are roughly 70,000 clones, more than 60% of them singletons; the top ten hold approximately 15%. The sequencing input was PBMCs. These receptors all come from a male donor in good health and CMV-seropositive.

The chain has TRBV7-9 and TRBJ2-3, with unresolved D. The CDR3 contains 12 residues. V gave up 5 bases and J gave up 8 bases, with 11 bases separating them. CDR1 is SEHNR, CDR2 FQNEAQ, per germline (reference sequence). The CDR3 sequence: CASSPESGTQYF. In DNA, the CDR3 is TGTGCCAGCAGCCCAGAATCTGGTACGCAGTATTTT.

This clone was found a few times. CDR3 in amino acids: CASSPGTGGHETQYF. The CDR3 bases are TGTGCCAGCAGCCCAGGGACAGGGGGTCACGAGACCCAGTACTTC. This chain links TRBV7-7 with TRBJ2-5; 11 bases align to TRBD1. CDR1 and CDR2 (germline): SSHAT, FNYEAQ (reference sequence). Trimming took 5 bases from V and 5 from J; bases not matched to a gene: 7. This CDR3 has 15 residues.

Comments on this clone: At one of its ends the junction is not consistent with the germline gene, which may arise from a read error. The chain is built from TRBV7-3 and TRBJ2-7, with 8 nucleotides matching TRBD2. The CDR3 length is 13 residues. Germline V gene data show CDR1 as SGHTA and CDR2 as FQGTGA. The CDR3 DNA is TGTGCCAGCAGCTATAATCGTCAGCGGGGGAGGCTCTTC. Translated: CASSYNRQRGRLF.

This chain connects TRBV2 to TRBJ2-7; 7 nucleotides align to TRBD1. Germline CDR1 is SNHLY and CDR2 is FYNNEI. V shed 8 bases and J 3 bases; nucleotides not matched to a gene: 4. This CDR3 comprises 12 residues. CDR3 DNA: TGTGCCAGCGGGACAGACTACTACGAGCAGTACTTC. Protein: CASGTDYYEQYF.

This chain joins TRBV7-2 and TRBJ1-1, with D perhaps matching TRBD1 (5 bases). The germline CDR1 and CDR2 sequences are SGHTA and FQGNSA. Trimming took off 4 bases at V and 3 bases at J, with 6 bases between the two ends. The CDR3 contains 12 residues. CDR3 sequence: CASSWGDTEAFF. The CDR3 bases are TGTGCCAGCAGCTGGGGGGACACTGAAGCTTTCTTT. Full variable domain (missing parts from reference TRBV7-2 and TRBJ1-1): GAGVSQSPSNKVTEKGKDVELRCDPISGHTALYWYRQSLGQGLEFLIYFQGNSAPDKSGLPSDRFSAERTGGSVSTLTIQRTQQEDSAVYLCASSWGDTEAFFGQGTRLTVV.

The chain is built from TRBV6-1 and TRBJ1-2; 8 nucleotides align to TRBD1. Germline CDR1 and CDR2: MNHNS and SASEGT. V shed 9 bases, J shed 8 bases, and the junction held 5 bases outside the gene matches. The CDR3 spans 11 residues. This CDR3 reads CASTGTGGYTF. The CDR3 region has the DNA TGTGCCAGTACCGGGACAGGAGGCTACACCTTC.

The chain combines TRBV2 with TRBJ2-1; 14 bases match TRBD2. This CDR3 is built from 17 residues. V was pared by 8 bases and J by 2 bases, with 8 bases of the junction left unmatched. CDR1 is SNHLY and CDR2 is FYNNEI in the germline V gene. The CDR3 bases are TGTGCCAGCGGACAGGGGACTAGCGGGGGCCCCTACAATGAGCAGTTCTTC. It encodes CASGQGTSGGPYNEQFF.

In its sample, this clone was seen a few times. Other DNA sequences in the same sample also yield this CDR3. The J gene is TRBJ2-2, the V gene TRBV2, with 7 bases lining up with TRBD1. The V gene's germline CDR1 is SNHLY and CDR2 FYNNEI. The CDR3 contains 11 residues. The junction had 1 base not matched to a gene; V was cut back by 9 bases and J by 6 bases. The CDR3 reads CASGQAGELFF. CDR3 nucleotide sequence: TGTGCCAGTGGACAGGCCGGGGAGCTGTTTTTT.

The chain employs TRBV27 and TRBJ2-3, with TRBD1 identical over 9 bases. Unmatched junction bases numbered 9, after V lost 6 bases and J lost 5 bases. This CDR3 has 15 amino acids. Germline lookup yields CDR1 MNHEY and CDR2 SMNVEV (reference sequence). CDR3: CASRHRDRVLDTQYF. The CDR3 DNA reads as TGTGCCAGCAGGCACCGGGACAGGGTTTTAGATACGCAGTATTTT.

The genes are TRBV11-2 and TRBJ1-1, with 8 bases that match TRBD1. Germline V gene lookup returns CDR1 SGHAT and CDR2 FQNNGV. Trimming took 4 bases from V and 6 from J; bases not matched to a gene: 10. The CDR3 is 15 amino acids. The CDR3 is CASSSRMDRDSEAFF. The CDR3 nucleotides read TGTGCCAGCAGCTCAAGAATGGACAGGGACTCTGAAGCTTTCTTT.

The V gene is TRBV10-2, the J gene TRBJ1-1; 7 nucleotides line up with TRBD1. This CDR3 has 10 amino acids. Germline CDR1 reads WSHSY; CDR2 reads SAAADI. The V gene end was trimmed by 10 bases and the J gene end by 4 bases; junction bases not matched to a gene: 0. The CDR3 sequence: CATGGTEAFF. DNA of the CDR3: TGCGCCACAGGGGGCACTGAAGCTTTCTTT.

The V call is TRBV9, the J call TRBJ2-2; D unclear. CDR1 and CDR2 (germline): SGDLS, YYNGEE. V was cut by 2 bases and J by 0 bases, with 5 bases left in between. The CDR3 runs 14 residues. CDR3 DNA: TGTGCCAGCAGCGTTGCGCCGAACACCGGGGAGCTGTTTTTT. This sequence encodes CASSVAPNTGELFF.

This chain connects TRBV6-5 to TRBJ2-7, with D possibly being TRBD1 (5 bases). CDR1 is MNHEY, CDR2 SVGAGI, per germline. The V end lost 6 bases, the J end lost 1 base, and 16 bases lay between the germline ends. The CDR3 covers 15 residues. CDR3 nucleotides: TGTGCCAGCAGCAGGATATTTACAGGATCCTACGAGCAGTACTTC. Its protein product is CASSRIFTGSYEQYF.

The rearrangement joins TRBV10-3 to TRBJ2-1; TRBD2 agrees at 8 bases. With 3 bases clipped from V and 6 bases from J, the junction kept 7 bases outside the gene matches. Germline V gives CDR1 ENHRY, CDR2 SYGVKD. The CDR3 length is 15 residues. The CDR3 DNA follows: TGTGCCATCAGTGAAGGCCTAGCGGGCTCCAATGAGCAGTTCTTC. Its protein is CAISEGLAGSNEQFF.

Comment on this clone: The junction and the germline gene differ at one end; a read error may be behind it. The rearrangement uses TRBV5-4 and TRBJ1-2; D not resolved. The V gene's germline CDR1 is SGHNT and CDR2 YYREEE (reference sequence). CDR3 size: 13 residues. The chain's CDR3 is CASSQEPDYGYTF. CDR3 bases: TGCGCCAGCAGCCAAGAACCAGACTATGGCTACACCTTC.

The rearrangement joins TRBV6-6 to TRBJ1-2; 7 bases are shared with TRBD1. The CDR3 has 15 amino acids. Trimming took 6 bases from V and 3 from J; bases not matched to a gene: 10. Germline V gene lookup returns CDR1 MNHNY and CDR2 SVGAGI (reference sequence). CDR3 region: CASRHIGTEDYGYTF. The DNA of the CDR3 is TGTGCCAGCAGGCATATCGGGACAGAGGACTATGGCTACACCTTC.

The genes are TRBV2 and TRBJ2-1, with D maybe TRBD1 (6 bases). CDR1 and CDR2 (germline): SNHLY, FYNNEI. CDR3 length: 15 amino acids. V gave up 6 bases and J gave up 11 bases, with 23 bases separating them. CDR3: CASSNQQGGRMKQFF. The CDR3 DNA sequence: TGTGCCAGCAGCAATCAACAGGGTGGTCGAATGAAGCAGTTCTTC.

This chain joins TRBV11-2 and TRBJ2-5; 10 bases agree with TRBD2. The V and J ends lost 1 base and 5 bases, in that order; junction bases with no gene match: 10. The CDR3 loop spans 17 amino acids. Germline CDR1 SGHAT, CDR2 FQNNGV. CDR3 nucleotide sequence: TGTGCCAGCAGCTTAGTTGGAAGCGGGGGGGGGAGGGAGACCCAGTACTTC. Protein sequence: CASSLVGSGGGRETQYF.

This chain connects TRBV5-1 to TRBJ1-3; D unresolved. V was cut by 3 bases and J by 4 bases, with 11 bases left in between. The CDR3 is 14 amino acids. Germline CDR1 is SGHRS and CDR2 is YFSETQ. Written as DNA, the CDR3 is TGCGCCAGCAGCTCCCTGGCAGGAGGAAACACCATATATTTT. Amino acid sequence: CASSSLAGGNTIYF.

J is TRBJ1-6 and V is TRBV6-5, with D possibly TRBD1 on 6 matching bases. V lost 0 bases to trimming and J lost 7 bases, with 13 bases between them. CDR3 length: 16 residues. Per the germline V gene, CDR1 is MNHEY and CDR2 is SVGAGI. CDR3 loop: CASSYSPTGNNSPLHF. The CDR3, as DNA: TGTGCCAGCAGTTACTCCCCAACAGGGAACAATTCACCCCTCCACTTT.

The chain combines TRBV5-4 with TRBJ2-3, with 8 bases identical to TRBD2. V trimming: 3 bases; J trimming: 1 base; junction bases outside the gene matches: 1. CDR1 is SGHNT and CDR2 is YYREEE in the germline V gene (reference sequence). The CDR3 covers 14 residues. The CDR3 spells CASSSGGGTDTQYF. As DNA, the CDR3 is TGTGCCAGCAGCTCCGGGGGGGGCACAGATACGCAGTATTTT.

The genes are TRBV28 and TRBJ2-7; TRBD2 matches 7 bases. Germline V gene lookup returns CDR1 MDHEN and CDR2 SYDVKM. The CDR3 consists of 14 residues. V trimming: 5 bases; J trimming: 3 bases; junction bases outside the gene matches: 7. The CDR3 loop is CASSPGTTRYEQYF. In DNA form, the CDR3 reads TGTGCCAGCAGTCCCGGGACTACCCGCTACGAGCAGTACTTC.

The V call is TRBV7-2, the J call TRBJ2-7, with D perhaps TRBD2 (7 bases). Germline-derived CDR1 and CDR2 are SGHTA and FQGNSA. Trimming took off 5 bases at V and 6 bases at J, with 20 bases between the two ends. The CDR3 spans 15 residues. Here the CDR3 DNA reads TGTGCCAGCAGCCCCATCGCGGGGGCGCGTATCGAGCAGTACTTC. Translating gives CASSPIAGARIEQYF.

Note on this clone: At the DNA level, this CDR3 is encoded by other sequences in the same sample as well. The V gene is TRBV18, the J gene TRBJ1-3; weak D call: TRBD1 (6 bases). Trimming cost V 6 bases and J 0 bases, with 15 bases left between them. Germline CDR1 reads KGHSH; CDR2 reads LQKENI. CDR3 length: 16 amino acids. The CDR3 is CASSPTGGHSGNTIYF. The CDR3 DNA sequence: TGTGCCAGCTCCCCCACGGGGGGCCACTCTGGAAACACCATATATTTT.

The V and J genes are TRBV5-1 and TRBJ2-7; possibly TRBD1 for D (8 bases). V lost 6 bases, J lost 3 bases, and 22 bases lay in between. Per germline, CDR1 SGHRS and CDR2 YFSETQ. This CDR3 contains 16 residues. CDR3 sequence (DNA): TGCGCCAGCATAGGACAGGGAGTTGCTAGCGGCTACGAGCAGTACTTC. Its translation: CASIGQGVASGYEQYF.

This chain uses TRBV5-1 with TRBJ2-2, with TRBD2 as a possible D gene (6 bases). The CDR3 totals 16 residues. With 4 bases removed from V and 4 bases from J, the gap between germline ends came to 17 bases. CDR1 SGHRS and CDR2 YFSETQ come from the germline V gene. The chain's CDR3 is CASSAGPYGGTGELFF. For the CDR3, the DNA is TGCGCCAGCAGCGCGGGACCTTACGGGGGCACCGGGGAGCTGTTTTTT. Full variable domain (outside the CDR3, taken from reference TRBV5-1 and TRBJ2-2): KAGVTQTPRYLIKTRGQQVTLSCSPISGHRSVSWYQQTPGQGLQFLFEYFSETQRNKGNFPGRFSGRQFSNSRSEMNVSTLELGDSALYLCASSAGPYGGTGELFFGEGSRLTVL.